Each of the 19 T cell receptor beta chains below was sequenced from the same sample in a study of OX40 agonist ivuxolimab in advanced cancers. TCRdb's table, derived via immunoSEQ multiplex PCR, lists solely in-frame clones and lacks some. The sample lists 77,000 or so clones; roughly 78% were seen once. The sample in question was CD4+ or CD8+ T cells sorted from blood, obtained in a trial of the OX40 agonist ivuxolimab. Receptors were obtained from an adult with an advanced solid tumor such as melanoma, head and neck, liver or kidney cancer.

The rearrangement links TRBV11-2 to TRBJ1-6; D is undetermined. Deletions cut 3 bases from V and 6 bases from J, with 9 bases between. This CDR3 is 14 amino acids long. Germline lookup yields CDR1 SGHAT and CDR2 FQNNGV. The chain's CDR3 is CASSFGGINSPLHF. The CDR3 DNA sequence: TGTGCCAGCAGCTTTGGAGGGATTAATTCACCCCTCCACTTT.

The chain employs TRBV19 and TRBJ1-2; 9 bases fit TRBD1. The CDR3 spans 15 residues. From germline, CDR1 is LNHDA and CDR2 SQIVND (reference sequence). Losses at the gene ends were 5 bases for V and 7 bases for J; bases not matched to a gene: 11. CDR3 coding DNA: TGTGCCAGTAGTGTCCGACAGGGGGAGAAAGGTGGCTACACCTTC. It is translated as CASSVRQGEKGGYTF.

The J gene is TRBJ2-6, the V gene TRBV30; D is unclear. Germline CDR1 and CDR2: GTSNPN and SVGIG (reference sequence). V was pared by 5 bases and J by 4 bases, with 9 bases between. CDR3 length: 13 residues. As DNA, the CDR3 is TGTGCCTGGCAATGGTTCGGGGCCAACGTCCTGACTTTC. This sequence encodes CAWQWFGANVLTF. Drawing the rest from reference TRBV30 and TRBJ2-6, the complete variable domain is SQTIHQWPATLVQPVGSPLSLECTVEGTSNPNLYWYRQAAGRGLQLLFYSVGIGQISSEVPQNLSASRPQDRQFILSSKKLLLSDSGFYLCAWQWFGANVLTFGAGSRLTVL.

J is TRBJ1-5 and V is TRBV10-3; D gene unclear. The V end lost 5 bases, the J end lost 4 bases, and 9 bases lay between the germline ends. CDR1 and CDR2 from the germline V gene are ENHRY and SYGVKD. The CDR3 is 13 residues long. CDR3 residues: CAISRGENQPQHF. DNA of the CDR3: TGTGCCATCAGTAGAGGAGAGAATCAGCCCCAGCATTTT.

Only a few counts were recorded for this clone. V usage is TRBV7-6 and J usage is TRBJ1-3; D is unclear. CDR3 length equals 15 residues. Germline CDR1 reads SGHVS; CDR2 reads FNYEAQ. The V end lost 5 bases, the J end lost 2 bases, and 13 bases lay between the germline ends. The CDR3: CASSGEQPTGNTIYF. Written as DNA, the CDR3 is TGTGCCAGCAGCGGGGAACAGCCGACTGGAAACACCATATATTTT.

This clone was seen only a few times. CDR3 protein: CAISDWAYEQYF. The CDR3 DNA follows: TGTGCCATCAGTGATTGGGCCTACGAGCAGTACTTC. This sequence joins TRBV10-3 and TRBJ2-7; no clear D gene. The V gene's germline CDR1 is ENHRY and CDR2 SYGVKD. The germline V and J ends were trimmed by 3 bases and 2 bases, with 5 bases remaining between them. The CDR3 is 12 residues long.

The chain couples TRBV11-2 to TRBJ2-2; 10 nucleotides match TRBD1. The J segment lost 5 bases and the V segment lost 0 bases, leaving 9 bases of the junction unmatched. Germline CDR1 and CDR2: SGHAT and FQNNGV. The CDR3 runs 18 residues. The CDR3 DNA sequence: TGTGCCAGCAGCTTAGATATGAGACAGGGGGCGGATACCGGGGAGCTGTTTTTT. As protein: CASSLDMRQGADTGELFF.

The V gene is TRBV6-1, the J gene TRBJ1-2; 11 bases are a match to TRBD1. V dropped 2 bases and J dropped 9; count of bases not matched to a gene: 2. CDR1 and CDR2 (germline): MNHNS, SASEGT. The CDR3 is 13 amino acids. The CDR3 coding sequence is TGTGCCAGCAGTGAAAGGGACAGGGGGAGCTACACCTTC. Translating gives CASSERDRGSYTF.

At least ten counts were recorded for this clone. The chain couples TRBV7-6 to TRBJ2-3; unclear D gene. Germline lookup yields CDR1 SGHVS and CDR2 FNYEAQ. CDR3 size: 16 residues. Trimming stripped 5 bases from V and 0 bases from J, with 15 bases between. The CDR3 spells CASSPLDGTSTDTQYF. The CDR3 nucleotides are TGTGCCAGCAGCCCCTTGGACGGCACTAGCACAGATACGCAGTATTTT.

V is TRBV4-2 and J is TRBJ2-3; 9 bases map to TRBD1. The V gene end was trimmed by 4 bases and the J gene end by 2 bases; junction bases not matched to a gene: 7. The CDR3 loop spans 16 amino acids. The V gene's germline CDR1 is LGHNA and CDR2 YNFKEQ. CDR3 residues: CASSPRRDRVTDTQYF. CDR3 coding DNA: TGTGCCAGCAGCCCTCGGCGGGACAGGGTCACAGATACGCAGTATTTT.

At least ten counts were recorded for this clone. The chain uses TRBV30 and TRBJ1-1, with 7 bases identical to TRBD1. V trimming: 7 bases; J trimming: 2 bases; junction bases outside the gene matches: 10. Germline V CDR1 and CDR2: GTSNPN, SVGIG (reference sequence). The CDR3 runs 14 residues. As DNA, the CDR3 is TGTGCCTCCAAACAGGGGTGGGATAACACTGAAGCTTTCTTT. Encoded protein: CASKQGWDNTEAFF.

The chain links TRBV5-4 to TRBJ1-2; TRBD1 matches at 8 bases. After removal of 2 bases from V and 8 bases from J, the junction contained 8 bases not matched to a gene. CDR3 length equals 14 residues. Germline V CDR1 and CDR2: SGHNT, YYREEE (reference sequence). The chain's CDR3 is CASSFYDRGGGYTF. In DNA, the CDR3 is TGTGCCAGCAGCTTTTACGACAGGGGCGGAGGCTACACCTTC.

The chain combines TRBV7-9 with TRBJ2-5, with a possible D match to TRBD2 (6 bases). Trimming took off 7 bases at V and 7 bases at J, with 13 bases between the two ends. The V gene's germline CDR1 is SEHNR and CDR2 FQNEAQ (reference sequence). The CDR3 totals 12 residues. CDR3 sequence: CASTTTSGTQYF. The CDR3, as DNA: TGTGCCAGCACCACGACTAGTGGGACCCAGTACTTC. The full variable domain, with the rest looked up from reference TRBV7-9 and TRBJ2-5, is DTGVSQNPRHKITKRGQNVTFRCDPISEHNRLYWYRQTLGQGPEFLTYFQNEAQLEKSRLLSDRFSAERPKGSFSTLEIQRTEQGDSAMYLCASTTTSGTQYFGPGTRLLVL.

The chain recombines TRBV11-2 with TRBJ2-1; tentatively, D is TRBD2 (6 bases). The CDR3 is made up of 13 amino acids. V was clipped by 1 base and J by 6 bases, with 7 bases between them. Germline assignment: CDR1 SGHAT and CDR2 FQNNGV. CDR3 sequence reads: CASSLVGGNEQFF. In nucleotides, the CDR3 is TGTGCCAGCAGCTTAGTCGGGGGCAATGAGCAGTTCTTC.

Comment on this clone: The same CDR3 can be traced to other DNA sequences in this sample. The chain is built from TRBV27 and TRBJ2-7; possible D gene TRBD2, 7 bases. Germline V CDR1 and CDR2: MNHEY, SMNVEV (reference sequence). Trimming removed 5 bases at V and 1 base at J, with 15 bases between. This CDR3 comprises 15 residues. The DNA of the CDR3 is TGTGCCAGCAGTCGGCGGGGGCTTCATTCCTACGAGCAGTACTTC. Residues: CASSRRGLHSYEQYF.

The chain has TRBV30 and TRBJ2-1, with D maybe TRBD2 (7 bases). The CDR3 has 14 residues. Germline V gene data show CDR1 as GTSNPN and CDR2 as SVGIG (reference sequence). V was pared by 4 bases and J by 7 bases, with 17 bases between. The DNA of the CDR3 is TGTGCCTGGACGAGGGGGAGGGCGGGGAATGAGCAGTTCTTC. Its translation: CAWTRGRAGNEQFF.

The CDR3 protein is CASSHRGENQPQHF. CDR3 sequence (DNA): TGTGCCAGCTCACACAGGGGAGAGAATCAGCCCCAGCATTTT. The J gene is TRBJ1-5, the V gene TRBV18, with 7 bases matching TRBD1. Per the germline V gene, CDR1 is KGHSH and CDR2 is LQKENI. Trimming cost V 4 bases and J 4 bases; bases outside gene matches: 4. The CDR3 contains 14 residues.

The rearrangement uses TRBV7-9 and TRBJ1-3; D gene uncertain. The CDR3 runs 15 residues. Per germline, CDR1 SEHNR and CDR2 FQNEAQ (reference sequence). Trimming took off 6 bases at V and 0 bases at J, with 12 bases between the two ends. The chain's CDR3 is CASSWTSDSGNTIYF. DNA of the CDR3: TGTGCCAGCAGTTGGACGTCGGACTCTGGAAACACCATATATTTT.

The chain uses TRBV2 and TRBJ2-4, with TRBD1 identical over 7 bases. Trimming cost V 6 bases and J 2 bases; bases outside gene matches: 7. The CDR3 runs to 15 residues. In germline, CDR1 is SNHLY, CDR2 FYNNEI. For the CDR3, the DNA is TGTGCCAGCAGAGGGGACAGAGGGTCCAAAAACATTCAGTACTTC. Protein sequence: CASRGDRGSKNIQYF.